The entry that follows covers one TCR beta chain sequence. The data were taken from a study of cytomegalovirus exposure and HLA in healthy donors. Primers included in the PCR were 60 Vbeta and 13 Jbeta primers. The repertoire was sequenced with immunoSEQ multiplex PCR; TCRdb's copy has only in-frame clones and lacks some. Of about 140,000 clones in the sample, 65% to 80% were seen once. The CDR3 covers 12 residues. CDR1 and CDR2 from the germline V gene are SNHLY and FYNNEI. The germline V and J ends were trimmed by 5 bases and 8 bases, with 12 bases remaining between them. The TCR was taken from a man aged 35 to 55 in good health and CMV-seronegative. Sequencing was done on a sample of PBMCs. J is TRBJ1-2 and V is TRBV2; weak D call: TRBD1 (5 bases). The CDR3 DNA is TGTGCCAGCAGTCGAGGGACTCCCGGCTACACCTTC. Translating gives CASSRGTPGYTF.